This T cell receptor beta chain was sequenced for a study of human CD4 T cells and Enterobacteriaceae (dated by TCRdb to between 2020 and 2021). This clone was detected only once. This receptor's antigen is unknown. Per-base qualities were not stored, and no clone one base away is much larger. Overall results and qualifications from the work: Ex vivo, broadly cross-reactive clonotypes were observed to appear more expanded than specific clonotypes, with about 55% of the 19 and about 65% of the roughly 30 being found within the top 5%. The reactivity of ex vivo clonotypes was inferred solely by matching the nucleotide sequences of those clonotypes to CFSE-low cultures from the same donors.

Reading from cysteine to phenylalanine, the CDR3 counts 11 amino acids. CDR3 DNA only is kept here, 33 bases in frame from base 1. Between the V and J ends, shortened by 5 bases and 8 bases respectively, the junction contains 10 bases. The germline V gene encodes CDR1 SQVTM and CDR2 ANQGSEA. The ex vivo total memory CD4+ samples were sequenced at deep level, which gave a detection sensitivity of one cell in 200,000. The QIAamp DNA Micro Kit was used to extract genomic DNA from cell pellets, and spectrophotometry was used to check the quantity and purity of the genomic DNA. The immunoSEQ multiplex PCR assay was used to amplify TCR Vbeta CDR3 regions. The Illumina HiSeq platform was used to sequence the amplicons. Retrieved sequences were 87 nucleotides long and contained the CDR3 region. Turning to the authors' computational methods: A clonotype was defined as a unique productive TCR Vbeta nucleotide sequence, quantified by productive template frequency from ImmunoSEQ Analyzer V3.0. A threshold set at the top 5th percentile of each frequency-ranked repertoire was used to define expanded clonotypes. Repertoire overlap was calculated as Chao-Jaccard with the R package fossil and was visualized by nonmetric multidimensional scaling with the R package MASS. TCRdb stores this immuneACCESS table with in-frame sequences only. Part of the clones is absent; in the studies checked, under half of the shortfall reflects unresolved V genes, and no reason is known for the rest. That table furnishes V, J and clone size, whereas the DNA furnished D and trimming. The sample table records some 29,000 clones; approximately 84% of these occur just once. The ten largest account for over 1.5% of the sample.

Memory CD4+ T cells were FACS-sorted on a FACSAria III to over 95% purity as all CD4+ cells other than CD45RA+CCR7+CD95- naive cells. Blood from healthy donors came from blood donation centers in Switzerland. Positive selection with CD4 and CD14 magnetic microbeads was used to enrich total CD4+ T cells and monocytes. CD8+, CD14+, CD16+, CD56+, CD19+ and CD25-bright cells were excluded prior to sorting. To assess in vivo expansion of bacteria-reactive clonotypes, total memory CD4+ T cells from two blood donors were sequenced directly ex vivo. Ficoll-Paque Plus was used to isolate peripheral blood mononuclear cells from donor blood.

Recombination linked TRBV29-1 to TRBJ2-1, with the D gene not confidently named. Material for sequencing was memory CD4+ T cells from blood. The meaning of the sample's cell subset or site label: total memory CD4 T cells sorted directly ex vivo, unstimulated. The receptor comes from a human donor in good health. The DNA is as follows: TGCAGCGTTAGGGTTTACGATGAGCAGTTCTTC. Translated, it gives CSVRVYDEQFF.